The 13 T cell receptor beta chains presented below share a single source sample, sequenced in a study of shared clonotypes between healthy human individuals. Cells designated naive CD8 were CD45RO-negative and were positively selected for CCR7, with terminally differentiated effector memory CD45RA+ cells excluded. Some clones are missing from TCRdb's copy, which holds only in-frame ones; the method was immunoSEQ multiplex PCR. The sample consists of 700,000 to 950,000 clones, about 96% of them appearing once. The specimen was naive CD8+ T cells sorted from blood. These receptor sequences come from a man under 40 in good health.

This chain uses TRBV29-1 with TRBJ2-1, with D perhaps matching TRBD2 (5 bases). With 4 bases removed from V and 0 bases from J, the gap between germline ends came to 13 bases. The V gene's germline CDR1 is SQVTM and CDR2 ANQGSEA. The CDR3 spans 15 residues. CDR3 sequence reads: CSVGGGLVSYNEQFF. The CDR3 region has the DNA TGCAGCGTTGGTGGCGGGTTAGTCTCCTACAATGAGCAGTTCTTC.

J is TRBJ2-1 and V is TRBV29-1, with 14 bases matching TRBD2. CDR1 and CDR2 from the germline V gene are SQVTM and ANQGSEA. V lost 6 bases to trimming and J lost 7 bases; unmatched junction nucleotides: 8. There are 15 residues in the CDR3. The CDR3 sequence: CSVATSGRVGNEQFF. CDR3 coding DNA: TGCAGCGTCGCGACTAGCGGGAGGGTTGGAAATGAGCAGTTCTTC.

This clone was picked up one time. The V gene is TRBV29-1, the J gene TRBJ2-7; 7 bases align to TRBD2. Per the germline V gene, CDR1 is SQVTM and CDR2 is ANQGSEA. V dropped 5 bases and J dropped 4; count of bases not matched to a gene: 11. The CDR3 covers 14 residues. The CDR3 bases are TGCAGCGTTCAGCCCGGTAGCGGGTTTTACGAGCAGTACTTC. Its translation is CSVQPGSGFYEQYF.

This clone was counted once. CDR3 DNA: TGCAGCGTTGAAGCCTGGACTAGCGGGAGGGCCAGGTTCTTC. Translated: CSVEAWTSGRARFF. The chain links TRBV29-1 to TRBJ2-1, with 15 bases lining up with TRBD2. Germline CDR1 SQVTM, CDR2 ANQGSEA. Trimming cost V 1 base and J 15 bases; bases outside gene matches: 7. The CDR3 has 14 residues.

This sequence joins TRBV5-8 and TRBJ2-6; D might be TRBD1 or TRBD2, each matching 5 bases. V lost 3 bases and J lost 0, with 13 bases in between. The CDR3 is 17 amino acids. Germline V gene sequence: CDR1 SGHTS, CDR2 YDEGEE. The CDR3 nucleotides read TGTGCCAGCAGCTCCGGGACGGACCTCTCTGGGGCCAACGTCCTGACTTTC. Its protein is CASSSGTDLSGANVLTF.

V is TRBV9 and J is TRBJ2-7; perhaps TRBD2 as D (6 bases). This CDR3 has 14 residues. Trimming took off 0 bases at V and 5 bases at J, with 12 bases between the two ends. Looked up from germline, CDR1 is SGDLS and CDR2 is YYNGEE. CDR3 DNA: TGTGCCAGCAGCGTAGCAGGGACGGGGGACGAGCAGTACTTC. The encoded protein is CASSVAGTGDEQYF. The whole variable domain, remainder taken from reference TRBV9 and TRBJ2-7, is DSGVTQTPKHLITATGQRVTLRCSPRSGDLSVYWYQQSLDQGLQFLIQYYNGEERAKGNILERFSAQQFPDLHSELNLSSLELGDSALYFCASSVAGTGDEQYFGPGTRLTVT.

The chain has TRBV29-1 and TRBJ1-2; D remains ambiguous. Germline-derived CDR1 and CDR2 are SQVTM and ANQGSEA. Trimming left V 3 bases short and J 4 bases short, with 9 bases between. The CDR3 runs to 12 residues. The CDR3 DNA sequence: TGCAGCGTTGATGACCTTTTCTATGGCTACACCTTC. Residues: CSVDDLFYGYTF.

The chain couples TRBV5-1 to TRBJ2-1, with 11 bases that match TRBD2. From germline, CDR1 is SGHRS and CDR2 YFSETQ. V shed 4 bases and J 8 bases; nucleotides not matched to a gene: 11. CDR3 length equals 16 residues. The CDR3, as DNA: TGCGCCAGCAGCGTCTTGACTAGCGGGACTGAGGATGAGCAGTTCTTC. This translates into CASSVLTSGTEDEQFF.

The chain uses TRBV9 and TRBJ2-7; D could derive from TRBD1 or TRBD2 (6 bases each). CDR3 length: 14 amino acids. Per germline, CDR1 SGDLS and CDR2 YYNGEE. V was shortened by 4 bases and J by 2 bases, with 13 bases between the two germline ends. CDR3 amino acids: CASSPSGGPYEQYF. CDR3 DNA: TGTGCCAGCAGCCCCAGTGGGGGGCCCTACGAGCAGTACTTC.

In nucleotides, the CDR3 is TGTGCCAGCAGAAAATTAGGGTTCTACGAGCAGTACTTC. Amino acids: CASRKLGFYEQYF. This chain uses TRBV28 with TRBJ2-7; D is unresolved. V lost 6 bases to trimming and J lost 3 bases, with 12 bases between them. Germline CDR1 and CDR2: MDHEN and SYDVKM. This CDR3 has 13 residues.

J is TRBJ2-7 and V is TRBV9; a possible D gene is TRBD1 (6 bases). V was pared by 3 bases and J by 3 bases, with 16 bases between. The CDR3 extends over 15 amino acids. The germline V gene has CDR1 SGDLS and CDR2 YYNGEE. CDR3 in amino acids: CASSASGTFGYEQYF. The CDR3 nucleotides read TGTGCCAGCAGCGCTTCCGGGACATTCGGCTACGAGCAGTACTTC.

The genes are TRBV18 and TRBJ2-5, with TRBD2 matching 12 bases. The CDR3 totals 15 residues. J lost 5 bases, V lost 2 bases, and 3 bases had no gene match. CDR1 is KGHSH and CDR2 is LQKENI in the germline V gene. The CDR3 loop is CASSPWGLAGETQYF. The DNA for the CDR3 is TGTGCCAGCTCACCATGGGGACTAGCGGGCGAGACCCAGTACTTC.

CDR3 DNA sequence: TGTGCCAGCAGTTTATCGCCCGGGATTACCGGGGAGCTGTTTTTT. It translates to CASSLSPGITGELFF. V gene TRBV27 combines with J gene TRBJ2-2; D perhaps matches TRBD2 (5 bases). V was clipped by 0 bases and J by 5 bases, with 10 bases between them. Germline assignment: CDR1 MNHEY and CDR2 SMNVEV (reference sequence). The CDR3 spans 15 residues.